A single TCR beta chain is shown here with its context. The record originates from a study of blood T cell repertoires in COVID-19. Study as a whole: COVID-19 samples collected from the United States, Italy and Spain covered acute and convalescent phases. PBMCs, B-cell-depleted T cells, or T cells were the source of the cDNA or gDNA that made up the material.

The CDR3 covers 15 residues. With 2 bases clipped from V and 7 bases from J, the junction kept 3 bases outside the gene matches. Germline lookup yields CDR1 KGHSH and CDR2 LQKENI. Sequencing used immunoSEQ multiplex PCR; TCRdb keeps in-frame clones, though not all of them. The sample has approximately 200,000 clones; 83% are singletons. This chain uses TRBV18 with TRBJ2-1, with 12 bases aligning to TRBD2. The receptor was isolated from a woman between 50 and 59 years old with acute or convalescent COVID-19. Material: peripheral blood. The CDR3 spells CASSPVLAGGNEQFF. CDR3 DNA sequence: TGTGCCAGCTCACCAGTCCTAGCGGGGGGGAATGAGCAGTTCTTC.